This note documents a single T cell receptor beta chain sequence. Its antigen is undetermined. The PCR used 60 Vbeta and 13 Jbeta primers. This table comes from immunoSEQ multiplex PCR, and its TCRdb copy is limited to in-frame clones, with some not included. The table records under 200,000 clones, approximately 79% of them present only once. The sample originates from a study of cytomegalovirus exposure and HLA in healthy donors. Broader study findings: In an earlier analysis, productive rearrangement rates for most beta V segments clustered near 87% or 30%. It was only CMV serostatus that was available as immune exposure information. The authors listed about 170 TCR beta chains as cytomegalovirus-associated.

This CDR3 region has 17 residues. The V gene end was trimmed by 3 bases and the J gene end by 6 bases; junction bases not matched to a gene: 15. Germline V gene sequence: CDR1 SGHRS, CDR2 YFSETQ. This chain links TRBV5-1 with TRBJ1-2, with 9 nucleotides matching TRBD1. This TCR was sampled from a young woman in good health and CMV-seropositive. Sequencing input: PBMCs. The CDR3 is CASSSGFRTGEGNGYTF. The CDR3 region has the DNA TGCGCCAGCAGCTCGGGCTTTCGGACAGGGGAAGGGAATGGCTACACCTTC.